This TCR beta chain stems from a study of shared T cell receptors in the human thymus. Produced via immunoSEQ multiplex PCR; TCRdb's table is partial and in-frame only. Of roughly 660,000 clones in the sample, 85% to 90% were seen once. A few counts support this clone. V lost 0 bases, J lost 7 bases, and 9 bases stayed unmatched. This CDR3 region has 16 residues. Germline CDR1 SGHDN, CDR2 FVKESK. The sample also formed part of further work on human thymus T cells.

The sample was thymocytes. This chain joins TRBV14 and TRBJ2-1; 7 bases map to TRBD1. The sequence was obtained from a boy in the first two years of life with a congenital heart defect. This chain's CDR3 is CASSQDPTGAANEQFF. The CDR3 bases are TGTGCCAGCAGCCAAGATCCAACAGGGGCAGCAAATGAGCAGTTCTTC. Combining the CDR3 with reference TRBV14 and TRBJ2-1 gives the whole variable domain EAGVTQFPSHSVIEKGQTVTLRCDPISGHDNLYWYRRVMGKEIKFLLHFVKESKQDESGMPNNRFLAERTGGTYSTLKVQPAELEDSGVYFCASSQDPTGAANEQFFGPGTRLTVL.